This TCR beta chain came from a study of cytomegalovirus exposure and HLA in healthy donors. Findings and limits, study-wide: By a later analysis, the bulk of CMV-associated TCR beta chains appeared HLA-restricted.

The PCR had 60 Vbeta and 13 Jbeta primers. TCRdb keeps only in-frame clones here, not all; method: immunoSEQ multiplex PCR. The sample has 77,000 or so clones, and its top ten clones hold about 4.6%. About this clone itself: Its antigen is unknown.

The clonotype was recovered from a man aged 25 to 40 in good health and CMV-seronegative. What was sequenced was PBMCs.

The CDR3 sequence is CSHSRSSTDTQYF. The DNA for the CDR3 is TGCAGCCACTCAAGATCTAGCACAGATACGCAGTATTTT. This sequence joins TRBV29-1 and TRBJ2-3; D call uncertain. Germline V gives CDR1 SQVTM, CDR2 ANQGSEA. V was pared by 8 bases and J by 0 bases, with 12 bases between. The CDR3 loop spans 13 amino acids.